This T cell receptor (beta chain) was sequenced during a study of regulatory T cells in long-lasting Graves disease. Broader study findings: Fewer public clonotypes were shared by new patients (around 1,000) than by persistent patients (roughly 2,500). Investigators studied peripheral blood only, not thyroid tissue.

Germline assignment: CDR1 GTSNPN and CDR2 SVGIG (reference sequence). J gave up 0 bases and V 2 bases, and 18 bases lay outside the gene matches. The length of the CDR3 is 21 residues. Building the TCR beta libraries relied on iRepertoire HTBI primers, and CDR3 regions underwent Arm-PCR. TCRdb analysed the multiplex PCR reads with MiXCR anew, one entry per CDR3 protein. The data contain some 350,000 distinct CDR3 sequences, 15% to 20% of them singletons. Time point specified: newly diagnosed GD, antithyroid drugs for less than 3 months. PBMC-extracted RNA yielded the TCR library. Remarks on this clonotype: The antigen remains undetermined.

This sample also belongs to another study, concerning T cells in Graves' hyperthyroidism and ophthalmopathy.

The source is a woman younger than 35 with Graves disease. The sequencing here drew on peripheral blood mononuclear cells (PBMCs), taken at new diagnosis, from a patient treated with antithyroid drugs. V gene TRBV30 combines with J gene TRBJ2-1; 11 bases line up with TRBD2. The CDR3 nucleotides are TGTGCCTGGAGTAAGTTTTCTGGACTAGCGGGCCCCTCTAGCTCCTACAATGAGCAGTTCTTC. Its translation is CAWSKFSGLAGPSSSYNEQFF.